This T cell receptor beta chain is from a study of metastatic and nonmetastatic thyroid tumors (TCRdb year 2020). Regarding the research as a whole: For patients with malignant and with benign thyroid disease, the researchers compared repertoires between peripheral blood samples and tumor or nodule tissue samples.

The germline V gene specifies SNHLY as CDR1 and FYNNEI as CDR2. The CDR3, from cysteine to phenylalanine, totals 15 residues. The entry retains the CDR3 DNA only, 45 bases that are in frame from base 1. No treatment had been received by any patient before thyroid surgery. The study retrospectively analysed patient clinical samples collected from 2012 to 2018 using T-cell receptor beta sequencing. Preparation of the library involved PCR. The data were produced on an Illumina HiSeq 4000. High-throughput sequencing was used to profile the CDR3 region of the TCR beta-chain in every patient. The authors' analysis ran thus. Drawing on CDR3 differences between clinicopathological groups, the researchers built a classifier meant to tell apart patients with distant-metastatic papillary thyroid cancer. The Shannon index was used to measure repertoire diversity, and the Morisita-Horn index was used to measure how similar tumor and blood repertoires were. TCRdb reprocessed the public reads (quality trimming at Q25 with fastp, clone calling with MiXCR) and kept in-frame beta chains. The authors' filters were not applied to this entry. The sample table shows just under 60,000 clones, and 15% to 20% are seen once. The ten largest clones take up about 9.4% of the sample.

Many counts were recorded for this clone. Its antigen remains undetermined. One end of the junction is discordant with germline, which a read error may explain. Within the sample, other DNA sequences also encode this same CDR3. Findings and caveats that apply to the study as a whole: In both blood and tumor samples, TCR beta diversity was reported to be significantly higher in malignant tumors than in benign nodules.

The chain employs TRBV2 and TRBJ2-3, with 7 middle bases fitting TRBD1. This clonotype originated in a male donor with papillary thyroid cancer or a benign thyroid nodule (not recorded which). Some clones in this sample may be carry-over from other donors' samples. The source material was blood. The CDR3 has the sequence CASSDLQGITDTQYF. The DNA is as follows: TGTGCCAGCAGTGATTTACAGGGGATTACAGATACGCAGTATTTC.